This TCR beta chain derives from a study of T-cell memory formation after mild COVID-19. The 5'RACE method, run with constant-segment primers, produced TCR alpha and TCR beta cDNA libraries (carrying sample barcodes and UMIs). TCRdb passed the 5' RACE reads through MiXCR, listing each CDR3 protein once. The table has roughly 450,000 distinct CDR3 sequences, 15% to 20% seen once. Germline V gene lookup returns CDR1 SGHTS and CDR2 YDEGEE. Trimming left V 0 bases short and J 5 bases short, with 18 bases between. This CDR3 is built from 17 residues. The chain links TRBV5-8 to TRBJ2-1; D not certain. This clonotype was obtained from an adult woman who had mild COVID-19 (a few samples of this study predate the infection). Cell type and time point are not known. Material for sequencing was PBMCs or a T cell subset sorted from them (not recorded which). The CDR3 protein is CASSLETSSRYNNEQFF. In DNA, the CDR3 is TGTGCCAGCAGCTTGGAAACCTCGTCCCGTTACAACAATGAGCAGTTCTTC.